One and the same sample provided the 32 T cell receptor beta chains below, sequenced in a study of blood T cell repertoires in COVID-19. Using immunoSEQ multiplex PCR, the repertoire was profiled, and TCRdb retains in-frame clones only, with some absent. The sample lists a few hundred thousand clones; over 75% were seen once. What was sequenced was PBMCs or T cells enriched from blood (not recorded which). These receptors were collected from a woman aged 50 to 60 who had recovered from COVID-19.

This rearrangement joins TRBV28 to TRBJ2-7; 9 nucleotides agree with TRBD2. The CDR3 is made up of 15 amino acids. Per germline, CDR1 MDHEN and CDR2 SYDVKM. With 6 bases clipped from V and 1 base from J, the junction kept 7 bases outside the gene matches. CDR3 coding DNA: TGTGCCAGCAGCTGGCTTAGCGGGAGTTCCTACGAGCAGTACTTC. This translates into CASSWLSGSSYEQYF.

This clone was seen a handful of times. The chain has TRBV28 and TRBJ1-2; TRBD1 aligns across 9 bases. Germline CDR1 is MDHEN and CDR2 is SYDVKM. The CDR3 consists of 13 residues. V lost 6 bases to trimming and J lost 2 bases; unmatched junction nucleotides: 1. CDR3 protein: CASRGTGNYGYTF. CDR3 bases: TGTGCCAGCAGGGGGACAGGGAACTATGGCTACACCTTC.

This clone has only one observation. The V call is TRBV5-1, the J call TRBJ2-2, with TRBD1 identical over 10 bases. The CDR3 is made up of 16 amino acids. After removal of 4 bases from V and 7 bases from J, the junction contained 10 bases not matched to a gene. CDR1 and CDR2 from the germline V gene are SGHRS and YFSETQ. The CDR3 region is CASSRAGTGVNGELFF. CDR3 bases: TGCGCCAGCAGCCGAGCCGGGACAGGGGTAAACGGGGAGCTGTTTTTT.

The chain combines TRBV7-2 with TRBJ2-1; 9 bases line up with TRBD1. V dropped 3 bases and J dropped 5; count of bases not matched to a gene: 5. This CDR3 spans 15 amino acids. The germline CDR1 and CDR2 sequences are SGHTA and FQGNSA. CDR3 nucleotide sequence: TGTGCCAGCAGCTTCCGGGACAGGGTAAACAATGAGCAGTTCTTC. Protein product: CASSFRDRVNNEQFF. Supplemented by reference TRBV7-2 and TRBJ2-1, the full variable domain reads GAGVSQSPSNKVTEKGKDVELRCDPISGHTALYWYRQSLGQGLEFLIYFQGNSAPDKSGLPSDRFSAERTGGSVSTLTIQRTQQEDSAVYLCASSFRDRVNNEQFFGPGTRLTVL.

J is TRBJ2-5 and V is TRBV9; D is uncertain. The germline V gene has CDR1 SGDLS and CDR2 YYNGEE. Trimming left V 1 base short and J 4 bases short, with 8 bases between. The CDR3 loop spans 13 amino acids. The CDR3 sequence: CASSVSLGETQYF. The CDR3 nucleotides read TGTGCCAGCAGCGTATCTCTAGGAGAGACCCAGTACTTC.

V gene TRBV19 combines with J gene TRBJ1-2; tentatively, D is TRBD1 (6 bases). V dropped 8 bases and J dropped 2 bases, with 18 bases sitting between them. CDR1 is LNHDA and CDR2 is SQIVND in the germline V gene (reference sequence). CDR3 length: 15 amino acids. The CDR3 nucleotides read TGTGCCAGTCGAAGACAGGCGCCACTAAACTATGGCTACACCTTC. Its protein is CASRRQAPLNYGYTF.

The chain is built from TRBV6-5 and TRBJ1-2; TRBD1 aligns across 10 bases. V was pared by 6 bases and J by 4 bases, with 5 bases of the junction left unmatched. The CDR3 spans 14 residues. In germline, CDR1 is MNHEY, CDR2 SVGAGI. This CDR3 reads CASRLGQGGYGYTF. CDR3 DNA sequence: TGTGCCAGCAGACTAGGACAGGGGGGCTATGGCTACACCTTC.

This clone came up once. CDR3 sequence (DNA): TGTGCCAGCTCACCGTCGACCCCGGTTAGGGGTGAAAAACTGTTTTTT. This codes for CASSPSTPVRGEKLFF. The chain has TRBV18 and TRBJ1-4, with D perhaps TRBD1 (5 bases). The length of the CDR3 is 16 residues. With 3 bases removed from V and 7 bases from J, the gap between germline ends came to 18 bases. Germline values: CDR1 KGHSH, CDR2 LQKENI. The full variable domain, with the rest looked up from reference TRBV18 and TRBJ1-4, is NAGVMQNPRHLVRRRGQEARLRCSPMKGHSHVYWYRQLPEEGLKFMVYLQKENIIDESGMPKERFSAEFPKEGPSILRIQQVVRGDSAAYFCASSPSTPVRGEKLFFGSGTQLSVL.

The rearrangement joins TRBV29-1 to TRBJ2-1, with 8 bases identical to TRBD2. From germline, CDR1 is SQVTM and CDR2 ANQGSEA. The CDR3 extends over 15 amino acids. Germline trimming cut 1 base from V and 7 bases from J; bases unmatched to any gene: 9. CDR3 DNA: TGCAGCGTTGAAGGGGTCAGCGGGAGCGGAAATGAGCAGTTCTTC. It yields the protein CSVEGVSGSGNEQFF.

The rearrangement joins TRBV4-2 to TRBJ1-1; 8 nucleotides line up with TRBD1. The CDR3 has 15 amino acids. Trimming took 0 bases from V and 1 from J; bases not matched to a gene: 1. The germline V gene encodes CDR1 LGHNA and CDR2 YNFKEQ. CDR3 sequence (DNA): TGTGCCAGCAGCCAAGATGGGACAGGGAACACTGAAGCTTTCTTT. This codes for CASSQDGTGNTEAFF.

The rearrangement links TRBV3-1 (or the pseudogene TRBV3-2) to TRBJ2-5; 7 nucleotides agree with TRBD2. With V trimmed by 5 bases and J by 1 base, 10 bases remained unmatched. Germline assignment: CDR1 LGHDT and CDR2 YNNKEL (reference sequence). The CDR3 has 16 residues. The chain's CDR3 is CASSEDRGLIQETQYF. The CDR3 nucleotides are TGTGCCAGCAGCGAGGATAGGGGACTAATCCAAGAGACCCAGTACTTC.

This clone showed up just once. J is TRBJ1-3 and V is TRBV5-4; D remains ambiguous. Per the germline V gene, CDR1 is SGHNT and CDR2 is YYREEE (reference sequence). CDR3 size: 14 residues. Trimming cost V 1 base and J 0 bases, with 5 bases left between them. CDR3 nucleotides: TGTGCCAGCAGCTTGAGAGACTCTGGAAACACCATATATTTT. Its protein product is CASSLRDSGNTIYF.

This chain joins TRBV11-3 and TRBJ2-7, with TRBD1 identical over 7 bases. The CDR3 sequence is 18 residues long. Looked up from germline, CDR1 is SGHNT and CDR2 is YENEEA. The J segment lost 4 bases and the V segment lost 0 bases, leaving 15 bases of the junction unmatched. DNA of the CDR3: TGTGCCAGCAGCTTAGATCGTCGGGACAGCGGATCTAAATACGAGCAGTACTTC. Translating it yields CASSLDRRDSGSKYEQYF.

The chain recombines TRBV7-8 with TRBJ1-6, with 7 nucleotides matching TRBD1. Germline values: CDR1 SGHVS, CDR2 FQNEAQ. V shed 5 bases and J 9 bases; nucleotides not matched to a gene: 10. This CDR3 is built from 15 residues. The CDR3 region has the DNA TGTGCCAGCAGCCGGCCGGGGGCAGGGGGTTCACCCCTCCACTTT. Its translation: CASSRPGAGGSPLHF.

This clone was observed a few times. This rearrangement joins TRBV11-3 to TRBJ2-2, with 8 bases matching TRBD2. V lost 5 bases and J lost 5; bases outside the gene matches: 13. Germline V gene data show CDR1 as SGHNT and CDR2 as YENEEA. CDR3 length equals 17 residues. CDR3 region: CASSHGPGLAVTGELFF. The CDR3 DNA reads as TGTGCCAGCAGCCACGGACCTGGACTAGCAGTTACCGGGGAGCTGTTTTTT.

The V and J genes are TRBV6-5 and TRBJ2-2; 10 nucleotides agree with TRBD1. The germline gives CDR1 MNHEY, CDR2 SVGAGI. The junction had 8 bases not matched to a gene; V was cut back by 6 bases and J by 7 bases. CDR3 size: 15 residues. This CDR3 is CASRPTGGVVGELFF. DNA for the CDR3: TGTGCCAGCAGGCCGACAGGGGGCGTTGTCGGGGAGCTGTTTTTT.

The CDR3 loop is CASSFGLPTLQETQYF. As DNA, the CDR3 is TGTGCCAGCAGTTTCGGGTTACCCACCCTTCAAGAGACCCAGTACTTC. The genes are TRBV6-5 and TRBJ2-5; D not resolved. This CDR3 contains 16 residues. V was clipped by 4 bases and J by 2 bases, with 17 bases between them. Germline V gene sequence: CDR1 MNHEY, CDR2 SVGAGI.

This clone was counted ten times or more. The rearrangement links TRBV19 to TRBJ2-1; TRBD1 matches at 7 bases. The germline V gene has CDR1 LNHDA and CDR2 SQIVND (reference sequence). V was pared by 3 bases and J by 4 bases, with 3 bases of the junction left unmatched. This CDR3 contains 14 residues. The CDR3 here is CASSMGQLYNEQFF. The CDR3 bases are TGTGCCAGTAGTATGGGACAGCTATACAATGAGCAGTTCTTC.

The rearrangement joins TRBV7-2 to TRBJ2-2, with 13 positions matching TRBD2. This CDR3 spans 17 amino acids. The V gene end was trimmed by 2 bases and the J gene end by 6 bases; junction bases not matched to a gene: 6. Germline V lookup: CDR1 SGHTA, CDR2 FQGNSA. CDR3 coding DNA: TGTGCCAGCAGCTTACCTGGACTAGCGGGAGATCCCGGGGAGCTGTTTTTT. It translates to CASSLPGLAGDPGELFF.

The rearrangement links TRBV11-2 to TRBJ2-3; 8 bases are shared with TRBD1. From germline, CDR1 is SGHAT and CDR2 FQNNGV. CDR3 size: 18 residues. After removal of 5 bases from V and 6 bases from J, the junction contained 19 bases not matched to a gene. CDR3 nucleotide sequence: TGTGCCAGCAGCCCTGGGGTGACAGGGGTCCCGCTCGGCGATACGCAGTATTTT. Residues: CASSPGVTGVPLGDTQYF.

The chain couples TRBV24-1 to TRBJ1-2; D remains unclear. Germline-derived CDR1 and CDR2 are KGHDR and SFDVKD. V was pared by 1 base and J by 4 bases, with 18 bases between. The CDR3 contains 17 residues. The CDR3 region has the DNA TGTGCCACCAGTGATTTTACCCCCCAGGCGTGTTTCTATGGCTACACCTTC. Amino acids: CATSDFTPQACFYGYTF.

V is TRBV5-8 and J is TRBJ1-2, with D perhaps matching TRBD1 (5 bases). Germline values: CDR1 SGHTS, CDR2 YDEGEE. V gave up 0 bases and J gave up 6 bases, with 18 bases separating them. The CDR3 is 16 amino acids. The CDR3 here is CASSLGTGTRGDGYTF. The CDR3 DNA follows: TGTGCCAGCAGCTTGGGCACGGGGACGCGGGGAGATGGCTACACCTTC.

The CDR3 reads CASSESGLAGGDEQYF. The CDR3 DNA reads TGCGCCAGCAGTGAGTCGGGACTAGCGGGAGGAGACGAGCAGTACTTC. The gene calls are TRBV10-1 and TRBJ2-7; 15 bases fit TRBD2. J gave up 5 bases and V 0 bases, and 2 bases lay outside the gene matches. The CDR3 covers 16 residues. Germline V gene lookup returns CDR1 WNHNN and CDR2 SYGVQD (reference sequence).

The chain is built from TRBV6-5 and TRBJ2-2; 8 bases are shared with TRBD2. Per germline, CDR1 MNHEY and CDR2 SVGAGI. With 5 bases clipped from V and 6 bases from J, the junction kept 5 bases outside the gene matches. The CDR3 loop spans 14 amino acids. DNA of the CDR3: TGTGCCAGCAGTAAGCGGGAGCATGCCGGGGAGCTGTTTTTT. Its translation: CASSKREHAGELFF.

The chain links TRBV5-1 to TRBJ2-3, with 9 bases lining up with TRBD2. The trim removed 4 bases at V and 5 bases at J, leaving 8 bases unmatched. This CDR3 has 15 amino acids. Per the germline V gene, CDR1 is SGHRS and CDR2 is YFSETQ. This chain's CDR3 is CASSTNSGSIDTQYF. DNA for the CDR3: TGCGCCAGCAGCACCAATAGCGGGAGTATAGATACGCAGTATTTT.

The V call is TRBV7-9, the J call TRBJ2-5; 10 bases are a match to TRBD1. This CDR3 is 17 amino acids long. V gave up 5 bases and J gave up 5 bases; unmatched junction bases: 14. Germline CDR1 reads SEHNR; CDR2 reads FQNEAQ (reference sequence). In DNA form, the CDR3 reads TGTGCCAGCAGCCCTACAGGGACAGGGGTAAAGGGCGAGACCCAGTACTTC. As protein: CASSPTGTGVKGETQYF.

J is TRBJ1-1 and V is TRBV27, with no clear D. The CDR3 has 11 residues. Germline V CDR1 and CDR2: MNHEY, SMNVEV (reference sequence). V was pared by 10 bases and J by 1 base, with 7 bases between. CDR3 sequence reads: CATRGNTEAFF. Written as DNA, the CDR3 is TGTGCCACCCGAGGGAACACTGAAGCTTTCTTT.

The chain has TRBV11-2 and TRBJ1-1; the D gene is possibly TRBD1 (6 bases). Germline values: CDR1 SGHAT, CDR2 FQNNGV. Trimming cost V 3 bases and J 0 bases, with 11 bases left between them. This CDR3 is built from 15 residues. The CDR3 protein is CASSLQGLVNTEAFF. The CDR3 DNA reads TGTGCCAGCAGCTTGCAGGGGCTGGTGAACACTGAAGCTTTCTTT.

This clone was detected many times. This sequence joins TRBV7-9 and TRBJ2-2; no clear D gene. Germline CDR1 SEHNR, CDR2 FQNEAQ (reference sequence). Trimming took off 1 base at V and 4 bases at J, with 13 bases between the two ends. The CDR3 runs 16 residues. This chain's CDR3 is CASSLVLEFSTGELFF. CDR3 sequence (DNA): TGTGCCAGCAGCTTAGTCCTAGAATTTTCCACCGGGGAGCTGTTTTTT. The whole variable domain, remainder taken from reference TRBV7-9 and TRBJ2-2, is DTGVSQNPRHKITKRGQNVTFRCDPISEHNRLYWYRQTLGQGPEFLTYFQNEAQLEKSRLLSDRFSAERPKGSFSTLEIQRTEQGDSAMYLCASSLVLEFSTGELFFGEGSRLTVL.

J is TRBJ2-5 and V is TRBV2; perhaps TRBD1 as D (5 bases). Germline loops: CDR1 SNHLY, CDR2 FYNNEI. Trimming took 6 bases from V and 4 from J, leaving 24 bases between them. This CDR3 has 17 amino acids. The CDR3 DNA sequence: TGTGCCAGCAGCAAGGGGATCACGCCGCAACTGGGAGAGACCCAGTACTTC. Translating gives CASSKGITPQLGETQYF.

The CDR3 reads CASSQGTGTSGFYEQYF. The CDR3 DNA sequence: TGTGCCAGCAGCCAAGGAACCGGGACTAGCGGGTTCTACGAGCAGTACTTC. The J gene is TRBJ2-7, the V gene TRBV3-1 (or the pseudogene TRBV3-2), with 12 nucleotides matching TRBD2. Germline CDR1 is LGHDT and CDR2 is YNNKEL (reference sequence). The CDR3 contains 17 residues. V was clipped by 1 base and J by 3 bases; unmatched bases: 7.

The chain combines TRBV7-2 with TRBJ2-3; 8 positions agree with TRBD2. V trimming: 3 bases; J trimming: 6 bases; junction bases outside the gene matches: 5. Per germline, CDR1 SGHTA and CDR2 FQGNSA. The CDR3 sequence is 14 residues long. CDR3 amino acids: CASSFDRLADTQYF. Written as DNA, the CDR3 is TGTGCCAGCAGCTTCGACAGACTAGCGGATACGCAGTATTTT.